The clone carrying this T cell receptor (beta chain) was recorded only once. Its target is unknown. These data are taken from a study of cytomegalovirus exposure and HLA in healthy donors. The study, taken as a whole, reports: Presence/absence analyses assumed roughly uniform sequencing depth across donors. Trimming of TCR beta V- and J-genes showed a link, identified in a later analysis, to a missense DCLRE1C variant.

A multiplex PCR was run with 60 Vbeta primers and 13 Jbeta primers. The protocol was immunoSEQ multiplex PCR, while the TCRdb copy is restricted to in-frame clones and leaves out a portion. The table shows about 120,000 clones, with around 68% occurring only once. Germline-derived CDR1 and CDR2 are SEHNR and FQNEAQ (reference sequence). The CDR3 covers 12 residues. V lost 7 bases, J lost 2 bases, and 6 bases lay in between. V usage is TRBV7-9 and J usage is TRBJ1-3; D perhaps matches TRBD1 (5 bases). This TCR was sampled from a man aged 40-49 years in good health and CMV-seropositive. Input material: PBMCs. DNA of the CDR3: TGTGCCAGCAAAGGGGCTGGAAACACCATATATTTT. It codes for CASKGAGNTIYF. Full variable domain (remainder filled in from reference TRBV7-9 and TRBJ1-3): DTGVSQNPRHKITKRGQNVTFRCDPISEHNRLYWYRQTLGQGPEFLTYFQNEAQLEKSRLLSDRFSAERPKGSFSTLEIQRTEQGDSAMYLCASKGAGNTIYFGEGSWLTVV.